These 13 T cell receptor beta chains were sequenced from one sample in a study of molecular identifiers for immune sequencing clone quantification. MiXCR, applied by TCRdb to the PCR reads, yields one record per CDR3 protein. Among around 320,000 distinct CDR3 sequences listed, over 20% were seen once. The sequencing sample was made of naive CD8+ T cells from blood, with Jurkat cell RNA spiked in. Subset given: FACS-sorted CD8+CD4-CCR7+CD45RA+ naive T cells. Every receptor here comes from a human donor in good health. Some libraries in this study had Jurkat cell RNA spiked in.

J is TRBJ1-2 and V is TRBV27; 12 bases align to TRBD1. The length of the CDR3 is 13 residues. V was clipped by 10 bases and J by 2 bases; unmatched bases: 2. Germline V gene data show CDR1 as MNHEY and CDR2 as SMNVEV (reference sequence). The DNA of the CDR3 is TGTGCCACCGGGACAGGGGGCAACTATGGCTACACCTTC. It encodes CATGTGGNYGYTF.

V and J are TRBV15 and TRBJ1-2, with 7 nucleotides matching TRBD1. V trimming: 0 bases; J trimming: 8 bases; junction bases outside the gene matches: 6. This CDR3 contains 14 residues. Germline CDR1 is LNHNV and CDR2 is YYDKDF (reference sequence). CDR3 sequence (DNA): TGTGCCACCAGCAGAGATAAGGGGGCTGAGGGCTACACCTTC. It is translated as CATSRDKGAEGYTF. The full variable domain, rest sourced from reference TRBV15 and TRBJ1-2, is DAMVIQNPRYQVTQFGKPVTLSCSQTLNHNVMYWYQQKSSQAPKLLFHYYDKDFNNEADTPDNFQSRRPNTSFCFLDIRSPGLGDTAMYLCATSRDKGAEGYTFGSGTRLTVV.

This clonotype was observed a handful of times. The gene calls are TRBV11-2 and TRBJ2-7, with D perhaps matching TRBD1 (5 bases). V gave up 5 bases and J gave up 6 bases, with 14 bases separating them. Germline lookup yields CDR1 SGHAT and CDR2 FQNNGV. This CDR3 is built from 13 residues. In DNA form, the CDR3 reads TGTGCCAGCAGCCCAGCTGGGGCCGTCGAGCAGTACTTC. This translates into CASSPAGAVEQYF.

This clonotype was counted a few times. The chain carries TRBV7-9 and TRBJ2-7; TRBD1 might be the D (6 bases). This CDR3 spans 15 amino acids. Germline V CDR1 and CDR2: SEHNR, FQNEAQ (reference sequence). The V and J ends lost 5 bases and 2 bases respectively, with 16 bases between them. CDR3 loop: CASSPLASGAYEQYF. CDR3 bases: TGTGCCAGCAGCCCCTTAGCGTCAGGGGCCTACGAGCAGTACTTC.

This clonotype has just a few counts. The junction departs from germline at one end; a sequencing error may be responsible. The chain carries TRBV4-2 and TRBJ2-2, with D possibly being TRBD2 (5 bases). Germline CDR1 LGHNA, CDR2 YNFKEQ. The CDR3 is 14 amino acids. CDR3 loop: CASSQGLLTGEPFF. The CDR3, as DNA: TGTGCCAGCAGCCAAGGGTTACTTACCGGGGAGCCGTTTTTT.

Only a few counts were recorded for this clonotype. The chain carries TRBV19 and TRBJ1-1; a weak D match, TRBD1 (5 bases). V lost 11 bases to trimming and J lost 0 bases, with 13 bases between them. From germline, CDR1 is LNHDA and CDR2 SQIVND (reference sequence). The CDR3 has 13 residues. CDR3 DNA: TGTGCCTCGCGGGGGGATCTGAACACTGAAGCTTTCTTT. This gives the protein CASRGDLNTEAFF.

The V gene is TRBV7-9, the J gene TRBJ2-1; 8 bases are a match to TRBD2. The CDR3 has 16 amino acids. With V trimmed by 6 bases and J by 9 bases, 16 bases remained unmatched. Germline V lookup: CDR1 SEHNR, CDR2 FQNEAQ (reference sequence). The CDR3 nucleotides read TGTGCCAGCAGGAGAAGGATAACGGGGGGGCCTTCTGAGCAGTTCTTC. Translation: CASRRRITGGPSEQFF.

In its sample, this clonotype was seen a few times. The gene calls are TRBV7-9 and TRBJ2-5; 10 bases are a match to TRBD1. J was trimmed by 5 bases and V by 0 bases; bases with no gene match: 3. From germline, CDR1 is SEHNR and CDR2 FQNEAQ (reference sequence). CDR3 size: 15 residues. The CDR3: CASSLADRGYETQYF. CDR3 in DNA: TGTGCCAGCAGCTTAGCGGACAGGGGGTATGAGACCCAGTACTTC. The whole variable domain, remainder taken from reference TRBV7-9 and TRBJ2-5, is DTGVSQNPRHKITKRGQNVTFRCDPISEHNRLYWYRQTLGQGPEFLTYFQNEAQLEKSRLLSDRFSAERPKGSFSTLEIQRTEQGDSAMYLCASSLADRGYETQYFGPGTRLLVL.

This clonotype has just a few counts. The rearrangement joins TRBV27 to TRBJ2-3; no clear D. V was clipped by 1 base and J by 5 bases, with 4 bases between them. The CDR3 length is 12 residues. Looked up from germline, CDR1 is MNHEY and CDR2 is SMNVEV (reference sequence). Here the CDR3 reads CASSLFEDTQYF. CDR3 coding DNA: TGTGCCAGCAGTTTATTTGAAGATACGCAGTATTTT.

V is TRBV9 and J is TRBJ2-5; TRBD2 matches 8 bases. Germline assignment: CDR1 SGDLS and CDR2 YYNGEE. This CDR3 region has 15 residues. J was trimmed by 1 base and V by 4 bases; bases with no gene match: 6. The CDR3 coding sequence is TGTGCCAGCAGCTCCAGGACTAGCAGCCAAGAGACCCAGTACTTC. This translates into CASSSRTSSQETQYF.

The DNA of the CDR3 is TGTGCCAGCAGCTTAGCACCGGGAAACTCCTACAATGAGCAGTTCTTC. Translated, it gives CASSLAPGNSYNEQFF. The J gene is TRBJ2-1, the V gene TRBV7-9, with a tentative D call TRBD2 (5 bases). The V gene lost 0 bases and the J gene lost 0 bases, with 9 bases spanning the gap. CDR1 is SEHNR and CDR2 is FQNEAQ in the germline V gene (reference sequence). The CDR3 consists of 16 residues. Filled out from reference TRBV7-9 and TRBJ2-1, the complete variable domain reads DTGVSQNPRHKITKRGQNVTFRCDPISEHNRLYWYRQTLGQGPEFLTYFQNEAQLEKSRLLSDRFSAERPKGSFSTLEIQRTEQGDSAMYLCASSLAPGNSYNEQFFGPGTRLTVL.

The chain couples TRBV3-2 to TRBJ2-5. TRBV3-2 is a pseudogene segment. The CDR3 runs 15 residues. The CDR3 DNA follows: TGTGCCAGCAGCCAAGGTGAGTTAAAGCAAGAGACCCAGTACTTC. Encoded protein: CASSQGELKQETQYF.

There are many counts of this clonotype. The J gene is TRBJ1-6, the V gene TRBV27, with D uncertain. CDR1 MNHEY and CDR2 SMNVEV come from the germline V gene (reference sequence). There are 13 residues in the CDR3. Trimming shortened V by 2 bases and J by 15 bases, and 14 bases separated the two germline ends. This CDR3 is CASSLGPHYGLHF. CDR3 in DNA: TGTGCCAGCAGTTTAGGACCCCATTATGGCCTCCACTTT.